This T cell receptor beta chain is from a study of cytomegalovirus exposure and HLA in healthy donors. The germline V gene has CDR1 SGHAT and CDR2 FQNNGV. The CDR3 runs 18 residues. V lost 6 bases and J lost 4; bases outside the gene matches: 17. Comments on this clone: No antigen is known for it.

Study-wide results and caveats: In presence/absence analyses, roughly uniform sequencing depth across donors was assumed. Researchers reported that a few CMV-associated chains were confirmed in vitro as CMV antigen-specific.

The PCR made use of 60 Vbeta and 13 Jbeta primers. Original methodology: Later reanalysis found around 84 million unique TCR beta chains, around 10 million of them shared. Using immunoSEQ multiplex PCR, the repertoire was profiled, and TCRdb retains in-frame clones only, with some absent. That table furnishes V, J and clone size, whereas the DNA furnished D and trimming. The table has around 230,000 clones, roughly 73% seen once; the top ten hold more than 0.45%. Material for sequencing was PBMCs. The receptor was derived from a boy aged 5-17 years in good health and CMV-seronegative. The chain recombines TRBV11-2 with TRBJ2-7; 11 nucleotides align to TRBD1. CDR3 loop: CASSFFPPRDRGAYEQYF. DNA for the CDR3: TGTGCCAGCAGTTTTTTCCCGCCCAGGGACAGGGGGGCTTACGAGCAGTACTTC.